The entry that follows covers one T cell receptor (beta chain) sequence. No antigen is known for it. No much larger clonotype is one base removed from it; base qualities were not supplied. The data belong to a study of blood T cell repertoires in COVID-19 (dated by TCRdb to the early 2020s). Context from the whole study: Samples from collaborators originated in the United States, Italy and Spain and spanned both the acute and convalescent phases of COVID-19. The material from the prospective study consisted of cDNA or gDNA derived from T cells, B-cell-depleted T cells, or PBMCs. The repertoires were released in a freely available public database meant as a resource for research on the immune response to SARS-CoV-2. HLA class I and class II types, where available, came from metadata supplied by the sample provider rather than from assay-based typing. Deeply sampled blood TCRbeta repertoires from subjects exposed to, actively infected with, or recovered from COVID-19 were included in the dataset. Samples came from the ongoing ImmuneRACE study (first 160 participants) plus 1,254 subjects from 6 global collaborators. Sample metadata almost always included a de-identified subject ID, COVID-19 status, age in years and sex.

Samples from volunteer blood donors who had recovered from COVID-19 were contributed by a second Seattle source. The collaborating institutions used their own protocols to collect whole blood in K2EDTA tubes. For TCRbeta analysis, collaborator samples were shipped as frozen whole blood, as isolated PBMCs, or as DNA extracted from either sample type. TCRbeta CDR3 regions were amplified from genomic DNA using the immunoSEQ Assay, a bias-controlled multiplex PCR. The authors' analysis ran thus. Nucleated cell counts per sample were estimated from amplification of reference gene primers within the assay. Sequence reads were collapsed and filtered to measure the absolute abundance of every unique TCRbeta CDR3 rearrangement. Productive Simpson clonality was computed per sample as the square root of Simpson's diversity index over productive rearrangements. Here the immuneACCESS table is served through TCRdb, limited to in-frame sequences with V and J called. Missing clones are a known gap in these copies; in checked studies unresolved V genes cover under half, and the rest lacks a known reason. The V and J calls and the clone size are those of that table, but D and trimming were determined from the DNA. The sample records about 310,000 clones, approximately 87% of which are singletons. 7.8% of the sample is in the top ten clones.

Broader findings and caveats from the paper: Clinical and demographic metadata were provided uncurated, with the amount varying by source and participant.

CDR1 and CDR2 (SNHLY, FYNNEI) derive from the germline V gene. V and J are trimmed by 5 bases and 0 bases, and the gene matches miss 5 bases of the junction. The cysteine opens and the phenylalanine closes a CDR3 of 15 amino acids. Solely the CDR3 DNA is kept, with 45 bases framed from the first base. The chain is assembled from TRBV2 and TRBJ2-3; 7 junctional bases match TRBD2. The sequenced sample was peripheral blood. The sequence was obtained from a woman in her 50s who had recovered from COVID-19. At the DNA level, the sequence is TGTGCCAGCAGTCGGACTAGACAAAGCACAGATACGCAGTATTTT. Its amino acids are CASSRTRQSTDTQYF.